A single TCR beta chain is shown here with its context. This entry belongs to a study of radiation and T cells in renal cell carcinoma. Germline loops: CDR1 MNHEY, CDR2 SVGAGI. The V segment lost 4 bases and the J segment 3 bases; nucleotides outside the gene matches: 5. There are 14 residues in the CDR3. The time point is: blood 4 weeks post-SBRT, at nephrectomy. As to treatment: 15 Gy SBRT to primary tumor, nephrectomy 4 weeks later. This renal cell carcinoma was of the clear cell type. The assay was immunoSEQ multiplex PCR, and TCRdb's table has in-frame clones only and misses some. The sample has 150,000 or so clones, about nine tenths seen once; the top ten hold about 11%.

The receptor's source is a woman between 45 and 65 years old with renal cell carcinoma. This chain links TRBV6-5 with TRBJ1-1, with 7 bases that match TRBD1. The sequences come from blood, collected from a patient whose treatment included radiotherapy and nephrectomy. The DNA of the CDR3 is TGTGCCAGCAGTTTACAGGGGTTAGACACTGAAGCTTTCTTT. This encodes CASSLQGLDTEAFF.